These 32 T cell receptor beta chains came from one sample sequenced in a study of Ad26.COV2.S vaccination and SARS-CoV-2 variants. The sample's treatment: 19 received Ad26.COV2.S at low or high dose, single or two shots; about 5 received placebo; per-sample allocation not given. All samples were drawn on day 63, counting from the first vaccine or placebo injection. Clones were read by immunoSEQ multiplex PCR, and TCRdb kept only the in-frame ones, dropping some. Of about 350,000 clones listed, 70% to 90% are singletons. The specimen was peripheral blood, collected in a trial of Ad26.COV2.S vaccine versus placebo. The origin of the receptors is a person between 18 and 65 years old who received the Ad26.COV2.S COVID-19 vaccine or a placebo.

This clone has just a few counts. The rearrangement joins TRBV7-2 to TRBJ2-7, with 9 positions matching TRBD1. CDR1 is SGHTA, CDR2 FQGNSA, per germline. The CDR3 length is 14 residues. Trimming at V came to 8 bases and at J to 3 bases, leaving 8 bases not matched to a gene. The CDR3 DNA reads TGTGCCAGCCATCCGGGACAGGGTATCTACGAGCAGTACTTC. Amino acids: CASHPGQGIYEQYF.

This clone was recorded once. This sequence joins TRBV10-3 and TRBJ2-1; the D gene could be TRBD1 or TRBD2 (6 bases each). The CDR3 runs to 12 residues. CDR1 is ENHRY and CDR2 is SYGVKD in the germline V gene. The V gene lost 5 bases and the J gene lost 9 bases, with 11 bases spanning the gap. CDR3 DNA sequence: TGTGCCATCAGTCGGGGGCTTGGTGAGCAGTTCTTC. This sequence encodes CAISRGLGEQFF.

The CDR3 here is CASSARDRGNTEAFF. As DNA, the CDR3 is TGTGCCAGCAGTGCCAGGGACAGGGGGAACACTGAAGCTTTCTTT. The rearrangement links TRBV2 to TRBJ1-1, with 10 bases identical to TRBD1. This CDR3 region has 15 residues. Looked up from germline, CDR1 is SNHLY and CDR2 is FYNNEI. Trimming took 4 bases from V and 1 from J; bases not matched to a gene: 3.

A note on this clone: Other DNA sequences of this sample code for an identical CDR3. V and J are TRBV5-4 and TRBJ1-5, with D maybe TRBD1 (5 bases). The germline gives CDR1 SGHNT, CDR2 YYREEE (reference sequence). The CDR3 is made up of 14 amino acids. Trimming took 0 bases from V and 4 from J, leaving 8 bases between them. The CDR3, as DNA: TGTGCCAGCAGCTTGGGGGGCACGAATCAGCCCCAGCATTTT. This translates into CASSLGGTNQPQHF. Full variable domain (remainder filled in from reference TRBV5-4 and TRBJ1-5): ETGVTQSPTHLIKTRGQQVTLRCSSQSGHNTVSWYQQALGQGPQFIFQYYREEENGRGNFPPRFSGLQFPNYSSELNVNALELDDSALYLCASSLGGTNQPQHFGDGTRLSIL.

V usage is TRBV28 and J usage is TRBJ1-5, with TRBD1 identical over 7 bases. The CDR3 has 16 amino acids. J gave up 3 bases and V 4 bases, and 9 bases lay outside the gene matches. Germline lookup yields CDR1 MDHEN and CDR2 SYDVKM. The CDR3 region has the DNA TGTGCCAGCAGTTGGGGACAGACATATTTCAATCAGCCCCAGCATTTT. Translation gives CASSWGQTYFNQPQHF.

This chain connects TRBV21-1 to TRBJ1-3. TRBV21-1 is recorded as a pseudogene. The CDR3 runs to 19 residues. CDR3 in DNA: TGTGCCAGCAGACTTCCGGGACTACTCTTCACGGATGCTGGAAACACCATATATTTT. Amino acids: CASRLPGLLFTDAGNTIYF.

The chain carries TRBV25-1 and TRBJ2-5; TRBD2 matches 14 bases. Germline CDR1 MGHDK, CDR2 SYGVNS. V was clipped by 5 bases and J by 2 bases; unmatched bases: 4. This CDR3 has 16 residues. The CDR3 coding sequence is TGTGCCAGCAGTCAAGGGACTAGCGGGAGACAAGAGACCCAGTACTTC. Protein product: CASSQGTSGRQETQYF. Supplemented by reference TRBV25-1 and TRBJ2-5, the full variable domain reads EADIYQTPRYLVIGTGKKITLECSQTMGHDKMYWYQQDPGMELHLIHYSYGVNSTEKGDLSSESTVSRIRTEHFPLTLESARPSHTSQYLCASSQGTSGRQETQYFGPGTRLLVL.

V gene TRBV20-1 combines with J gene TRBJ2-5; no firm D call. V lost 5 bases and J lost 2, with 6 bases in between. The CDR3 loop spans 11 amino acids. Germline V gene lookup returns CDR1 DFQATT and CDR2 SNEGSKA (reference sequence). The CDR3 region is CSAGPQETQYF. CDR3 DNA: TGCAGTGCTGGCCCGCAAGAGACCCAGTACTTC.

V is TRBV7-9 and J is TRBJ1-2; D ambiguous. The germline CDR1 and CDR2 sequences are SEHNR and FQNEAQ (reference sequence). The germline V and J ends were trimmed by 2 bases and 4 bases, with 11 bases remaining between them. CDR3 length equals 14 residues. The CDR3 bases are TGTGCCAGCAGCTTAACGGTCCTTGGCTATGGCTACACCTTC. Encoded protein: CASSLTVLGYGYTF.

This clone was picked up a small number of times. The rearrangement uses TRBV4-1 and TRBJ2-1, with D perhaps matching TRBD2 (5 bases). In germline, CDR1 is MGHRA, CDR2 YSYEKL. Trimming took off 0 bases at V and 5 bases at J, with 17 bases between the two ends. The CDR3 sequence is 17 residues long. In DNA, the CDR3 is TGCGCCAGCAGCCAAGAGGCCGGGGTAAGGGCCAACAATGAGCAGTTCTTC. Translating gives CASSQEAGVRANNEQFF.

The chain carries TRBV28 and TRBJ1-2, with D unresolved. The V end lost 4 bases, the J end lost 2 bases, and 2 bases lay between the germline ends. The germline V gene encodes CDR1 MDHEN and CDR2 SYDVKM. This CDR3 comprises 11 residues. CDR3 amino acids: CASSSNYGYTF. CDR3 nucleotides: TGTGCCAGCAGTTCGAACTATGGCTACACCTTC.

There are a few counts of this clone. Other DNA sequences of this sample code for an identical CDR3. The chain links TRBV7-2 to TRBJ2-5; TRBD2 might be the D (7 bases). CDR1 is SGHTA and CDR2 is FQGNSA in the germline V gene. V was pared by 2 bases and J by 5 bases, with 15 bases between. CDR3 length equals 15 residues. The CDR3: CASSLNTGGGETQYF. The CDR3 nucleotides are TGTGCCAGCAGCTTAAACACGGGGGGCGGGGAGACCCAGTACTTC.

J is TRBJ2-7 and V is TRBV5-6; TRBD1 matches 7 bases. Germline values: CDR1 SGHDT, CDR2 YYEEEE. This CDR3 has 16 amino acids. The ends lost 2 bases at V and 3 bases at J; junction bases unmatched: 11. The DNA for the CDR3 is TGTGCCAGCAGCTTTAATCCGGGACAGTTAAACTACGAGCAGTACTTC. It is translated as CASSFNPGQLNYEQYF.

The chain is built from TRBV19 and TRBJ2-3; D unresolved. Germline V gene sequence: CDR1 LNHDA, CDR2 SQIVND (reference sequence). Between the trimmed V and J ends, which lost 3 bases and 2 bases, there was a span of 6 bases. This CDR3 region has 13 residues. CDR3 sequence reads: CASSMTNTDTQYF. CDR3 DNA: TGTGCCAGTAGTATGACCAACACAGATACGCAGTATTTT.

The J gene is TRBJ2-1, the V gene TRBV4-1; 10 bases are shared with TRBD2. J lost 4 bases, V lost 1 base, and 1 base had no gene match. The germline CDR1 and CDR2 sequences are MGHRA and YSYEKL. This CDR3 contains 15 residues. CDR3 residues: CASSQGTSGYNEQFF. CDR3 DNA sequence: TGCGCCAGCAGCCAAGGGACTAGCGGATACAATGAGCAGTTCTTC.

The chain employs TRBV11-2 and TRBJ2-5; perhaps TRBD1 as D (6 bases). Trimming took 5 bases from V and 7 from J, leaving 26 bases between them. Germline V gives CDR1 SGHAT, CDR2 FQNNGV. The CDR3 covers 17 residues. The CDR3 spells CASSLEPQTRLGGTQYF. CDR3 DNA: TGTGCCAGCAGCCTCGAGCCCCAGACCCGTCTAGGGGGGACCCAGTACTTC.

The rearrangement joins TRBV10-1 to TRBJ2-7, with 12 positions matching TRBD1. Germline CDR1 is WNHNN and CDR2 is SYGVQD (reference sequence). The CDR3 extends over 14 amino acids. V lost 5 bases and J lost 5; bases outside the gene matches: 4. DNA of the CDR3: TGCGCCAGCAGTCCCGGGACAGGGGGCCACGAGCAGTACTTC. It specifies CASSPGTGGHEQYF.

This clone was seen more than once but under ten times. This CDR3 reads CASSGVRGTYNEQFF. The CDR3 nucleotides read TGTGCCAGCAGTGGGGTCAGGGGGACCTACAATGAGCAGTTCTTC. The chain has TRBV11-2 and TRBJ2-1; 7 positions agree with TRBD1. The trim removed 6 bases at V and 2 bases at J, leaving 7 bases unmatched. The CDR3 length is 15 residues. Germline CDR1 is SGHAT and CDR2 is FQNNGV.

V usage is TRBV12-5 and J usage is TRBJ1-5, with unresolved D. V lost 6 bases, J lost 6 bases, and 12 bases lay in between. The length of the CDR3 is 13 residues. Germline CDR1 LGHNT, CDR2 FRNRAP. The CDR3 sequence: CASGQGRGQPQHF. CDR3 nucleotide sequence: TGTGCTAGTGGACAAGGACGGGGTCAGCCCCAGCATTTT.

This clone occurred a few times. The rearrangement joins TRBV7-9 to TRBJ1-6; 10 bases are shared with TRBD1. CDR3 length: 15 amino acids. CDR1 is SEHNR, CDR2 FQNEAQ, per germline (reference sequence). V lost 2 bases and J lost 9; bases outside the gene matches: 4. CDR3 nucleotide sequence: TGTGCCAGCAGCTTACAGACAGGGGGCTTTTCACCCCTCCACTTT. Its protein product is CASSLQTGGFSPLHF.

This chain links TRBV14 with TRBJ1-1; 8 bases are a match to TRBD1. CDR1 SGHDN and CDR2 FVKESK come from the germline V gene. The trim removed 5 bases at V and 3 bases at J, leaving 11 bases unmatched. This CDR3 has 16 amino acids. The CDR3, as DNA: TGTGCCAGCAGCGAGATCTTACAGGGGGGATACACTGAAGCTTTCTTT. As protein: CASSEILQGGYTEAFF.

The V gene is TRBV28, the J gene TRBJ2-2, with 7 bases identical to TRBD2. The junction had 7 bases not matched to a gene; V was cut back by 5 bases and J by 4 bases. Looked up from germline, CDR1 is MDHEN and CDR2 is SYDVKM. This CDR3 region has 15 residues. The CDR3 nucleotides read TGTGCCAGCAGTCCCTCGGGGGGAAGCACCGGGGAGCTGTTTTTT. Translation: CASSPSGGSTGELFF.

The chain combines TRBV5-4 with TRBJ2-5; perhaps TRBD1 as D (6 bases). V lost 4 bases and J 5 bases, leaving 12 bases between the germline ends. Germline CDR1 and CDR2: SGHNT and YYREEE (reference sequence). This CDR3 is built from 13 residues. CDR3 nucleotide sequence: TGTGCCAGCAGCCCCGACAGGAGGGAGACCCAGTACTTC. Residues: CASSPDRRETQYF.

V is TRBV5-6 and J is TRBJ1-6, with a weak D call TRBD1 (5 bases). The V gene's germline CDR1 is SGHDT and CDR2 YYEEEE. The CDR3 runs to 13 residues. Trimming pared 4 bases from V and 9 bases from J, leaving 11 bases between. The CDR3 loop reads CASSRWTTSPLHF. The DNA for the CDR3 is TGTGCCAGCAGCCGATGGACAACTTCACCCCTCCACTTT.

The DNA of the CDR3 is TGCGCCAGCAGCTTCAATACTCCCGGGACTAGCGGGAGGGGCCACAATGAGCAGTTCTTC. Translation: CASSFNTPGTSGRGHNEQFF. The rearrangement links TRBV5-1 to TRBJ2-1; 16 bases are shared with TRBD2. The CDR3 covers 20 residues. The germline CDR1 and CDR2 sequences are SGHRS and YFSETQ. Germline trimming cut 2 bases from V and 5 bases from J; bases unmatched to any gene: 13.

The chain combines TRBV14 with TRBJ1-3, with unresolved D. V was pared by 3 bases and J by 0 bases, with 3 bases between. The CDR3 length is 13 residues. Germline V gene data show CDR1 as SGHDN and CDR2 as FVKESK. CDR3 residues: CASSQGSGNTIYF. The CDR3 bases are TGTGCCAGCAGCCAGGGCTCTGGAAACACCATATATTTT.

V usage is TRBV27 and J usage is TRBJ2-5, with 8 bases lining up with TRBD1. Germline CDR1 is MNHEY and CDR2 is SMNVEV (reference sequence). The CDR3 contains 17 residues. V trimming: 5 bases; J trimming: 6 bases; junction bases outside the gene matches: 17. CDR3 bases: TGTGCCAGCAGTCGAGGCGGAGGAGGACAGGGTTTAAAGACCCAGTACTTC. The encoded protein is CASSRGGGGQGLKTQYF.

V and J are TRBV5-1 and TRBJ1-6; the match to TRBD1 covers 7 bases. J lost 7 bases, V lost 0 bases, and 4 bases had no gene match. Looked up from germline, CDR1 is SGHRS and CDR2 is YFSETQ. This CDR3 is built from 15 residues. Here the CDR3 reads CASSLESTGNSPLHF. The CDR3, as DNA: TGCGCCAGCAGCTTGGAGTCGACAGGGAATTCACCCCTCCACTTT.

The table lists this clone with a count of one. CDR3 loop: CSVEKLMNTEAFF. The CDR3, as DNA: TGCAGCGTTGAAAAGTTAATGAACACTGAAGCTTTCTTT. This chain joins TRBV29-1 and TRBJ1-1; D is unresolved. The CDR3 length is 13 residues. The germline V and J ends were trimmed by 2 bases and 0 bases, with 7 bases remaining between them. Germline CDR1 SQVTM, CDR2 ANQGSEA.

As DNA, the CDR3 is TGCGCCAGCAGCTCTCAGGGATTTGTTGGAGAGACCCAGTACTTC. This sequence encodes CASSSQGFVGETQYF. This chain joins TRBV5-1 and TRBJ2-5; maybe TRBD1 (5 bases). V lost 3 bases, J lost 4 bases, and 16 bases lay in between. The length of the CDR3 is 15 residues. The germline gives CDR1 SGHRS, CDR2 YFSETQ.

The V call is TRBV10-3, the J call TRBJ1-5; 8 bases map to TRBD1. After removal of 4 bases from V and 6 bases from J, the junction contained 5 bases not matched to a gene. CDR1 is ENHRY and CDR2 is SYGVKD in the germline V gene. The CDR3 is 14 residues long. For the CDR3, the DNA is TGTGCCATCAGTGCAGGGGGCGATGGTCAGCCCCAGCATTTT. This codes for CAISAGGDGQPQHF.

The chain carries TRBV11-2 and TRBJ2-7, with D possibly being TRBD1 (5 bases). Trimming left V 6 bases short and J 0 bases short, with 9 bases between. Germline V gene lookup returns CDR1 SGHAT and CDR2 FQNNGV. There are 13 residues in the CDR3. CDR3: CASRRDSSYEQYF. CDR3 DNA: TGTGCCAGCAGACGTGACAGCTCCTACGAGCAGTACTTC.